This section outlines one T cell receptor beta chain sequence together with its context. These data belong to a study of blood T cell repertoires in COVID-19. Study-level background: Samples of COVID-19 (acute and convalescent) were obtained from the United States, Italy and Spain. T cells, B-cell-depleted T cells, or PBMCs provided the cDNA or gDNA that served as material.

In the study's own analysis: Estimated nucleated cell counts came from reference gene primer amplification. Measured with immunoSEQ multiplex PCR; TCRdb has only the in-frame clones, and not every one. For V, J and clone size, that table is used; D and trimming come from the DNA. The table has a few hundred thousand clones, more than 75% seen once. V was pared by 5 bases and J by 1 base, with 11 bases between. CDR1 and CDR2 (germline): SGHTA, FQGNSA. The length of the CDR3 is 14 residues. The chain couples TRBV7-2 to TRBJ1-2; maybe TRBD1 (5 bases). The clonotype comes from a woman aged 65 to 85 with active or convalescent COVID-19. The material sequenced was peripheral blood. The CDR3 region is CASSPGLSNYGYTF. The CDR3 bases are TGTGCCAGCAGCCCGGGACTGAGTAACTATGGCTACACCTTC. Full variable domain (remainder filled in from reference TRBV7-2 and TRBJ1-2): GAGVSQSPSNKVTEKGKDVELRCDPISGHTALYWYRQSLGQGLEFLIYFQGNSAPDKSGLPSDRFSAERTGGSVSTLTIQRTQQEDSAVYLCASSPGLSNYGYTFGSGTRLTVV.